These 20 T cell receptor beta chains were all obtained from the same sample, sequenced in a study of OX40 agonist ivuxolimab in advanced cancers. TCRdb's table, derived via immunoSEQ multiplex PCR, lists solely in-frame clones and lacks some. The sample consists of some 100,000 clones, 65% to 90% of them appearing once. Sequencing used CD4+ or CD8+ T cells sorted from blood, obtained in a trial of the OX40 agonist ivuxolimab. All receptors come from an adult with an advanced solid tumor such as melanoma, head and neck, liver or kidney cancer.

Written as DNA, the CDR3 is TGTGCCAGCGAGCCCGACAGGGGGCGCGAGGGTGAAGCTTTCTTT. As protein: CASEPDRGREGEAFF. The rearrangement joins TRBV2 to TRBJ1-1, with 10 positions matching TRBD1. There are 15 residues in the CDR3. Germline V gene lookup returns CDR1 SNHLY and CDR2 FYNNEI. The trim removed 8 bases at V and 7 bases at J, leaving 13 bases unmatched.

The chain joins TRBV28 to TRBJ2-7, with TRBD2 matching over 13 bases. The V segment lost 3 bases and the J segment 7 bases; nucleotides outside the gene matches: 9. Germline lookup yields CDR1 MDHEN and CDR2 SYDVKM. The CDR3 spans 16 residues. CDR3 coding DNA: TGTGCCAGCAGTTTCGCTGGACTAGCGGGAGCTAGTGAGCAGTACTTC. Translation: CASSFAGLAGASEQYF.

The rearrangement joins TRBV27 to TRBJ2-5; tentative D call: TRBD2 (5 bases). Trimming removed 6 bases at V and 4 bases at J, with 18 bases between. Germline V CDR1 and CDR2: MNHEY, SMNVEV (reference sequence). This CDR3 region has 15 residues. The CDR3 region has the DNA TGTGCCAGCAGCCGAGAAGCGGTTTCGGGAGAGACCCAGTACTTC. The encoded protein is CASSREAVSGETQYF.

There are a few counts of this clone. CDR3 DNA sequence: TGTGCCACCAATACCAGGGTGAACACTGAAGCTTTCTTT. It specifies CATNTRVNTEAFF. This rearrangement joins TRBV2 to TRBJ1-1; D might be TRBD1 (5 bases). V dropped 10 bases and J dropped 0 bases, with 12 bases sitting between them. From germline, CDR1 is SNHLY and CDR2 FYNNEI. The CDR3 spans 13 residues.

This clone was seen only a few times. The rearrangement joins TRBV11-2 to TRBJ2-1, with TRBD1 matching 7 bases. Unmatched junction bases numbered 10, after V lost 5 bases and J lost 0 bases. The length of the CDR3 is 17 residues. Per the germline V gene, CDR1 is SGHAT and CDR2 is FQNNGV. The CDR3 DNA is TGTGCCAGCAGCCGCTTCCAGGGGGTTGGCTCCTACAATGAGCAGTTCTTC. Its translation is CASSRFQGVGSYNEQFF.

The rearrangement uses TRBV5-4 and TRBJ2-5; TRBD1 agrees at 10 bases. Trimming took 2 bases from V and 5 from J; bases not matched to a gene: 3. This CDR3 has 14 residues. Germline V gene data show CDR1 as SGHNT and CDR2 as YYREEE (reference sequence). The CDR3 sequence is CASSFRDRGETQYF. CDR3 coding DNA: TGTGCCAGCAGCTTCCGGGACAGGGGTGAGACCCAGTACTTC.

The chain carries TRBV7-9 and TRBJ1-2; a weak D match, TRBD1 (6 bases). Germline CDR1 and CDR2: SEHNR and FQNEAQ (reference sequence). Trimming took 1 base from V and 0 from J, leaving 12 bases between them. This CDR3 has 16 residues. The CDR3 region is CASSLGGQRANYGYTF. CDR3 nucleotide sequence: TGTGCCAGCAGCTTAGGCGGACAGAGAGCTAACTATGGCTACACCTTC.

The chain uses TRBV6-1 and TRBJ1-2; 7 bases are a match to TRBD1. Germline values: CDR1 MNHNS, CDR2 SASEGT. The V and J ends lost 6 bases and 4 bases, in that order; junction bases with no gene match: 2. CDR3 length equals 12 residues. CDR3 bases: TGTGCCAGCAGGACAGGGTCCTATGGCTACACCTTC. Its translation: CASRTGSYGYTF.

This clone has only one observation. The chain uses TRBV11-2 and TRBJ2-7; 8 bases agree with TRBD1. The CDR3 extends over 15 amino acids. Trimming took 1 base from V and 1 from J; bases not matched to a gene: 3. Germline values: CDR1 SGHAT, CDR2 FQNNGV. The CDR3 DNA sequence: TGTGCCAGCAGCTTAGGGGGGACAGGTTCCTACGAGCAGTACTTC. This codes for CASSLGGTGSYEQYF.

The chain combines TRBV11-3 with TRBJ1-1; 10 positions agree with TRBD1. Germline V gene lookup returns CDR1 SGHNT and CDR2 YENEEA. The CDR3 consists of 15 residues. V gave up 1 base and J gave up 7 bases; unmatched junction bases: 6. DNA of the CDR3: TGTGCCAGCAGCTTAGCTGGACAGGGGGGCGTTGAAGCTTTCTTT. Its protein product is CASSLAGQGGVEAFF.

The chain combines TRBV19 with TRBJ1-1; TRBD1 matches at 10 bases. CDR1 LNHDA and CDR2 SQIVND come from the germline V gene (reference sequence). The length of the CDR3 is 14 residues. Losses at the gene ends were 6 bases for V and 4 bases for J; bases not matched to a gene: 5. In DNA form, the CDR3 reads TGTGCCAGTAGCCCCGGGACAGGGGTCACTGAAGCTTTCTTT. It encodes CASSPGTGVTEAFF. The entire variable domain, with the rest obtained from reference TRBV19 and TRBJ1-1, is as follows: DGGITQSPKYLFRKEGQNVTLSCEQNLNHDAMYWYRQDPGQGLRLIYYSQIVNDFQKGDIAEGYSVSREKKESFPLTVTSAQKNPTAFYLCASSPGTGVTEAFFGQGTRLTVV.

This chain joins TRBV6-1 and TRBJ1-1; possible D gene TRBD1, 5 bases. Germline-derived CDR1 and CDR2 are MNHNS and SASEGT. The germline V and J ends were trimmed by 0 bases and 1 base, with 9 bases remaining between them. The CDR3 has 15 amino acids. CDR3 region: CASSEAPGRNTEAFF. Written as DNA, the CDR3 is TGTGCCAGCAGTGAAGCGCCGGGGCGGAACACTGAAGCTTTCTTT.

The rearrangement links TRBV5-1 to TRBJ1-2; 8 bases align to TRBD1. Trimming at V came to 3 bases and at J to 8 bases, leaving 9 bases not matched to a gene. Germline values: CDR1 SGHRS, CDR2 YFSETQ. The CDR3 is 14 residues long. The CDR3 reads CASSSADGTGGYTF. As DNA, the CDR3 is TGCGCCAGCAGCTCGGCCGATGGGACAGGCGGCTACACCTTC.

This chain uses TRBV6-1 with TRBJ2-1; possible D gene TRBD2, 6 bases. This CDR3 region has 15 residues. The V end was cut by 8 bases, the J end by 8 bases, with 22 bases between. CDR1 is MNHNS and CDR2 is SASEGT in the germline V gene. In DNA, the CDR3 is TGTGCCAGCGGACGGTCGGGACTCGATCGGCATGAGCAGTTCTTC. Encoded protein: CASGRSGLDRHEQFF.

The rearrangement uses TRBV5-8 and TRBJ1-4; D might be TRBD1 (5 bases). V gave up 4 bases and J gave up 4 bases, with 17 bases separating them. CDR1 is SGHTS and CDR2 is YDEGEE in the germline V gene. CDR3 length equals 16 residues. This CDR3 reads CASSPGRLGINEKLFF. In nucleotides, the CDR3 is TGTGCCAGCAGCCCGGGACGGCTCGGCATTAATGAAAAACTGTTTTTT.

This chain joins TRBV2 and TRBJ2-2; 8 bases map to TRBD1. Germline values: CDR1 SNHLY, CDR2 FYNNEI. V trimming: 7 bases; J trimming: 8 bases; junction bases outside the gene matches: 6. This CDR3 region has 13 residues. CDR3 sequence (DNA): TGTGCCAGCACCGGACAGGGTCAAGGGGAGCTGTTTTTT. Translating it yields CASTGQGQGELFF.

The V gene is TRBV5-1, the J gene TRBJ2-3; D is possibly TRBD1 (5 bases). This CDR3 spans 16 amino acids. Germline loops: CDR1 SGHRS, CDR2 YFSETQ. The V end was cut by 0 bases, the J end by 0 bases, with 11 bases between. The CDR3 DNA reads TGCGCCAGCAGCTTGGTTGCCAGGGCCAGCACAGATACGCAGTATTTT. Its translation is CASSLVARASTDTQYF.

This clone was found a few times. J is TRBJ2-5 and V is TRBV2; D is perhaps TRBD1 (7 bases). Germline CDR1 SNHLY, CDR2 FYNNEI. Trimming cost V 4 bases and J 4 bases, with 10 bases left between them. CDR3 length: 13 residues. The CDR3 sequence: CASSGQGGETQYF. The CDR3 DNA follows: TGTGCCAGCAGTGGTCAGGGGGGAGAGACCCAGTACTTC.

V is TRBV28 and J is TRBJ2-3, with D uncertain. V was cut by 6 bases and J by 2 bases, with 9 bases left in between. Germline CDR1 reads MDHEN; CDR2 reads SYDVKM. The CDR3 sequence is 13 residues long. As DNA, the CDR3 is TGTGCCAGCAGCCCCGCCGACACAGATACGCAGTATTTT. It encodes CASSPADTDTQYF.

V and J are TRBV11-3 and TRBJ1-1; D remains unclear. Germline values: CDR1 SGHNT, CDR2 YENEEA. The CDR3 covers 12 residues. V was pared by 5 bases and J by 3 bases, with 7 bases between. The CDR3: CASSVADTEAFF. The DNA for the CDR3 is TGTGCCAGCAGCGTTGCGGACACTGAAGCTTTCTTT.